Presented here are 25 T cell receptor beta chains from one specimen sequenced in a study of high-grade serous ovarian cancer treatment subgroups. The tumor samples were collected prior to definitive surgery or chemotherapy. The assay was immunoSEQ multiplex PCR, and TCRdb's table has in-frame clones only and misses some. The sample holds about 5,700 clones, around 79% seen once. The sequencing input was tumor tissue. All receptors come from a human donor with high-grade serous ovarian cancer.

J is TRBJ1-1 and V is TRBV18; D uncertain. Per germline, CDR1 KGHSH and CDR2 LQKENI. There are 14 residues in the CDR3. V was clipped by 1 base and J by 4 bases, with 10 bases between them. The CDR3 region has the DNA TGTGCCAGCTCACCACGGGTGGCGACCACTGAAGCTTTCTTT. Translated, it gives CASSPRVATTEAFF.

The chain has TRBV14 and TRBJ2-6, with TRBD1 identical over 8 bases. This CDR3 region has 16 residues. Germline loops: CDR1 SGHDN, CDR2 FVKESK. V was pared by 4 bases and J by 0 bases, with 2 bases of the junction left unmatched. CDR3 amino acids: CASSRQGLSGANVLTF. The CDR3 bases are TGTGCCAGCAGCCGACAGGGGCTCTCTGGGGCCAACGTCCTGACTTTC.

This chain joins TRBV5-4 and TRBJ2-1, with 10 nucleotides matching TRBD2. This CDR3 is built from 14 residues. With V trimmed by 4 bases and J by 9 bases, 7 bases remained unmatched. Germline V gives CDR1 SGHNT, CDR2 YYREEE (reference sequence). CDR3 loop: CASSGERTSGEQFF. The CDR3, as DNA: TGTGCCAGCAGCGGGGAGAGGACTAGCGGTGAGCAGTTCTTC.

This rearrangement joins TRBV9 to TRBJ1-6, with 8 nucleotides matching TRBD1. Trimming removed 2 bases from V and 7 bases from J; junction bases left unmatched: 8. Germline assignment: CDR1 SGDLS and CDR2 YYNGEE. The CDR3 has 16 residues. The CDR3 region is CASSVDRGAVNSPLHF. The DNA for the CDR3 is TGTGCCAGCAGCGTCGACAGGGGAGCCGTGAATTCACCCCTCCACTTT.

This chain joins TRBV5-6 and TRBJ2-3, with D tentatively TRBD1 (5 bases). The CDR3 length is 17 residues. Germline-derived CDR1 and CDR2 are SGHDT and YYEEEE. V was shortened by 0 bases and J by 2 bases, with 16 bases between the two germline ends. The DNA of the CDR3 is TGTGCCAGCAGCTTGGCAGGGCGTGCCACCGCCACAGATACGCAGTATTTT. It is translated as CASSLAGRATATDTQYF.

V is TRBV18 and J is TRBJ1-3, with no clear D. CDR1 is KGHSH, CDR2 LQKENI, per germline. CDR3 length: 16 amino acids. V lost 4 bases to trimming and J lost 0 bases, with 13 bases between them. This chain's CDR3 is CASSQLGGSSGNTIYF. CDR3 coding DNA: TGTGCCAGCTCACAATTAGGAGGGAGCTCTGGAAACACCATATATTTT.

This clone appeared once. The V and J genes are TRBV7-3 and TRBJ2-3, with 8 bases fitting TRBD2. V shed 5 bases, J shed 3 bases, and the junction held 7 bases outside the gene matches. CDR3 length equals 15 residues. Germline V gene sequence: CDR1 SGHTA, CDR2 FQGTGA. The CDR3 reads CASSNSGGGTDTQYF. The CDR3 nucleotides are TGTGCCAGCAGCAATTCGGGAGGGGGTACAGATACGCAGTATTTT.

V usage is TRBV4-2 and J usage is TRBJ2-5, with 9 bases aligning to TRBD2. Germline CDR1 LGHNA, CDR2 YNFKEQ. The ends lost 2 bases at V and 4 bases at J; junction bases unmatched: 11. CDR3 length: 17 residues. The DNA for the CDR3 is TGTGCCAGCAGCCAATATCCCCGCGGGGGGGCCGGAGAGACCCAGTACTTC. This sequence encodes CASSQYPRGGAGETQYF.

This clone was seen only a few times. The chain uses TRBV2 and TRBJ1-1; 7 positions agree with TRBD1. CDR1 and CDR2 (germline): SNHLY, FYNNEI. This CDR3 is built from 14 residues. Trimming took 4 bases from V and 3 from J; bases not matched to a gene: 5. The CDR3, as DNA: TGTGCCAGCAGTGTTGGGCAGGGGGACACTGAAGCTTTCTTT. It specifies CASSVGQGDTEAFF.

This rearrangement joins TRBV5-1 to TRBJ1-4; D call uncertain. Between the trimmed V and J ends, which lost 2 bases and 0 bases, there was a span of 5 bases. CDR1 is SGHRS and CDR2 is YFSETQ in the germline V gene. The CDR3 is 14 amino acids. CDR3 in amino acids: CASSFATTNEKLFF. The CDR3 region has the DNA TGCGCCAGCAGCTTTGCAACAACTAATGAAAAACTGTTTTTT.

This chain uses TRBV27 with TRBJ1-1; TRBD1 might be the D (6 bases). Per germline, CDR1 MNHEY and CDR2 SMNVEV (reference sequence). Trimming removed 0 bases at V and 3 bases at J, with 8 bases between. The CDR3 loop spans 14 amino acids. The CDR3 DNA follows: TGTGCCAGCAGTTTATCAGGGGGGTACACTGAAGCTTTCTTT. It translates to CASSLSGGYTEAFF.

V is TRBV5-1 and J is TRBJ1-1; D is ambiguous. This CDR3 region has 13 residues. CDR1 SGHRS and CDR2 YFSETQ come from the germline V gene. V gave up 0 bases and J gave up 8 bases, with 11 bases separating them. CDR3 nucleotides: TGCGCCAGCAGCTTGGGGTCGGCGGGGGAAGCTTTCTTT. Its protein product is CASSLGSAGEAFF.

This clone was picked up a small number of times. CDR3 DNA sequence: TGTGCCAGCAGCCAAGGGGGAGCGACAGCGAACACTGAAGCTTTCTTT. Residues: CASSQGGATANTEAFF. The chain couples TRBV4-2 to TRBJ1-1; D may be TRBD1 (5 bases). Trimming stripped 1 base from V and 1 base from J, with 13 bases between. In germline, CDR1 is LGHNA, CDR2 YNFKEQ. The CDR3 contains 16 residues.

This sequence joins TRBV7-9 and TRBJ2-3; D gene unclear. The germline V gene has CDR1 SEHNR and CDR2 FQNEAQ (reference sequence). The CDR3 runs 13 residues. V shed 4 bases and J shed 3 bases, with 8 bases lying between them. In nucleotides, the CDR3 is TGTGCCAGCAGCTCAACCATGACAGATACGCAGTATTTT. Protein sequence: CASSSTMTDTQYF.

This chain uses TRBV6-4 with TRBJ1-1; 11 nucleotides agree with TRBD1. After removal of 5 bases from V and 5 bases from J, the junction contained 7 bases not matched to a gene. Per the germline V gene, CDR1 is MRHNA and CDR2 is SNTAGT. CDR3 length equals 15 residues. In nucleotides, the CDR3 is TGTGCCAGCAGTCCCGGGACAGGGGGGAATACTGAAGCTTTCTTT. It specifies CASSPGTGGNTEAFF.

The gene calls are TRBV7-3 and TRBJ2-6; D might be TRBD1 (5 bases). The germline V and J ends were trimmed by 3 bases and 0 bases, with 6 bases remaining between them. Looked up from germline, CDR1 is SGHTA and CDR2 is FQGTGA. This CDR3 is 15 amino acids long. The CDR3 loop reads CASSFGHSGANVLTF. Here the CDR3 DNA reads TGTGCCAGCAGCTTTGGACACTCTGGGGCCAACGTCCTGACTTTC.

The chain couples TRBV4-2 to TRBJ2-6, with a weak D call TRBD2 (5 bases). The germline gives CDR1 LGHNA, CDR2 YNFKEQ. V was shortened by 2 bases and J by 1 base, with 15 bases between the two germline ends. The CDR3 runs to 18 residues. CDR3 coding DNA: TGTGCCAGCAGCCAACCCCGGGGTATGGGGTCTGGGGCCAACGTCCTGACTTTC. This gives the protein CASSQPRGMGSGANVLTF.

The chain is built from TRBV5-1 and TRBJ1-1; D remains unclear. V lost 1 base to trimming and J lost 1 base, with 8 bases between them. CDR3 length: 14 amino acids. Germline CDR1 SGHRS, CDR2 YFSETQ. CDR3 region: CASSLNSGNTEAFF. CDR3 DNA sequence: TGCGCCAGCAGCTTGAATTCGGGGAACACTGAAGCTTTCTTT.

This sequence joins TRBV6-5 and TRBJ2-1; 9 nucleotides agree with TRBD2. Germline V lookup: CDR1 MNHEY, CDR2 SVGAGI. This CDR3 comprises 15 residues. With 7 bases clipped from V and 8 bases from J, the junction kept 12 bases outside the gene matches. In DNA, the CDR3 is TGTGCCAGCAAATCTCTCTCGCGGGGGGGGGATGAGCAGTTCTTC. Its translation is CASKSLSRGGDEQFF.

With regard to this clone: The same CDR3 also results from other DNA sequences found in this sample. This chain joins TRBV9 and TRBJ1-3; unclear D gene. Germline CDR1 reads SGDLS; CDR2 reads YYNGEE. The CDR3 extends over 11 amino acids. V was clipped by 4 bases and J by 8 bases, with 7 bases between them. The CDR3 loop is CASSRGDTIYF. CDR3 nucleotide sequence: TGTGCCAGCAGCCGCGGGGACACCATATATTTT.

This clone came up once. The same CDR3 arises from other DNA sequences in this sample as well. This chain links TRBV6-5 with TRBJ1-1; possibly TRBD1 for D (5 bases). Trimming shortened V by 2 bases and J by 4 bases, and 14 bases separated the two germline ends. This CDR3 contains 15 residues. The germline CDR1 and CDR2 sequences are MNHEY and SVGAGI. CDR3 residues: CASSYTFRGSTEAFF. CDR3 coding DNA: TGTGCCAGCAGTTACACGTTTCGGGGGAGCACTGAAGCTTTCTTT.

The CDR3 bases are TGTGCCTGGAGTGGGGACAGGGACGCTGAAGCTTTCTTT. Translating it yields CAWSGDRDAEAFF. The chain joins TRBV30 to TRBJ1-1; 9 nucleotides line up with TRBD1. Germline trimming cut 1 base from V and 6 bases from J; bases unmatched to any gene: 3. The germline V gene has CDR1 GTSNPN and CDR2 SVGIG (reference sequence). The CDR3 has 13 residues.

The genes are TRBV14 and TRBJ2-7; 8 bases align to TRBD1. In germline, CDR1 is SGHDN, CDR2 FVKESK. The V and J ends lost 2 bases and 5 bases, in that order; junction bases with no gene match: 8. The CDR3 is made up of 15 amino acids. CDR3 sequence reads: CASSQRRRGLNEQYF. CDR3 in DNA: TGTGCCAGCAGCCAAAGACGCAGGGGGCTGAACGAGCAGTACTTC.

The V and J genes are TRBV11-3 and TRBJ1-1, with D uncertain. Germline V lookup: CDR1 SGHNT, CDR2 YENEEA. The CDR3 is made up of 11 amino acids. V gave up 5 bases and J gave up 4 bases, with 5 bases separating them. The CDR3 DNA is TGTGCCAGCAGCCCAGGCACTGAAGCTTTCTTT. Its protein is CASSPGTEAFF.

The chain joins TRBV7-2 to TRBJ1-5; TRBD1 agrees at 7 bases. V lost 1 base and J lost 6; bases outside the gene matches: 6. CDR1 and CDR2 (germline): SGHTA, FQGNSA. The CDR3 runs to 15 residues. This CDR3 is CASSLGQGKGQPQHF. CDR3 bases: TGTGCCAGCAGCTTAGGACAGGGAAAAGGTCAGCCCCAGCATTTT.